This is a list of T cell receptor beta chains from one sample in a study of cytomegalovirus exposure and HLA in healthy donors. Generated by immunoSEQ multiplex PCR, the TCRdb table keeps only in-frame clones and is missing some. This sample has some 120,000 clones, with about three quarters found just once. The material sequenced was PBMCs. All receptors derive from a woman in her fifties or sixties in good health and CMV-seropositive. Both conserved end residues are part of each CDR3. The order of the fields is D gene, V gene, clone size, J gene, CDR3 DNA, CDR3 protein. D genes are given only for firm matches. A clone size is listed for some rows: how often the clone was seen (once, few, many), or a class if it is expanded.

-	TRBV11-2	few	TRBJ2-7	TGTGCCAGCAGCTTAAACCTGGACAAGAACTACGAGCAGTACTTC	CASSLNLDKNYEQYF
-	TRBV6-1	-	TRBJ1-1	TGTGCCAGCAGTGTCGGGGGTTACACTGAAGCTTTCTTT	CASSVGGYTEAFF
-	TRBV5-8	-	TRBJ1-5	TGTGCCAGCACCTCGGGTGCATATCAGCCCCAGCATTTT	CASTSGAYQPQHF
TRBD2	TRBV6-5	-	TRBJ2-5	TGTGCCAGCAGTTCAGGCCGGGGACTAGAGTTAAGGACCCAGTACTTC	CASSSGRGLELRTQYF
TRBD1	TRBV5-4	-	TRBJ2-3	TGTGCCAGCAGCTCCTCCGGGACAGGGTACACAGATACGCAGTATTTT	CASSSSGTGYTDTQYF
-	TRBV5-1	-	TRBJ2-7	TGCGCCAGCAGCTTTGAAACAGGGCCCTACGAGCAGTACTTC	CASSFETGPYEQYF
-	TRBV7-2	-	TRBJ1-1	TGTGCCAGCAGCTGGGGCCCGGGGGGCACTGAAGCTTTCTTT	CASSWGPGGTEAFF
-	TRBV21-1	-	TRBJ1-3	TGTGCCAGCAAATGGTCGTGGTTCCACAAATTTGGAAACACCATATATTTT	CASKWSWFHKFGNTIYF
TRBD2	TRBV6-5	once	TRBJ2-1	TGTGCCAGCAGTTACCAAGGACTAGCGGGAGACAATGAGCAGTTCTTC	CASSYQGLAGDNEQFF
-	TRBV4-3	-	TRBJ2-1	TGCGCCAGCAGCCAAGAACCCGGGAGCGGGCAGTTCTTC	CASSQEPGSGQFF
TRBD1	TRBV19	-	TRBJ1-1	TGTGCCACCAGGGGACAGTCAAACACTGAAGCTTTCTTT	CATRGQSNTEAFF
-	TRBV5-1	-	TRBJ2-5	TGCGCCAGCAGCTTGGTACCTGGGGGGGAGACCCAGTACTTC	CASSLVPGGETQYF
TRBD2	TRBV7-9	-	TRBJ2-7	TGTGCCAGCAGCCCGGGACTAGCGGGGGGTTCGTTTTACGAGCAGTACTTC	CASSPGLAGGSFYEQYF
-	TRBV6-6	-	TRBJ2-5	TGTGCCAGCAGCCGCTCCGCGCGAGGGGAGACCCAGTACTTC	CASSRSARGETQYF
-	TRBV19	once	TRBJ1-1	TGTGCCAGTAGTATAGATCCGGCGGGGAACACTGAAGCTTTCTTT	CASSIDPAGNTEAFF
-	TRBV18	-	TRBJ1-5	TGTGCCAGCTCAACGACAGTCAGGGATCAGCCCCAGCATTTT	CASSTTVRDQPQHF
TRBD1	TRBV5-4	once	TRBJ2-2	TGTGCCAGCAGCCAGTACGGACAGGGAAACACCGGGGAGCTGTTTTTT	CASSQYGQGNTGELFF
TRBD2	TRBV6-5	-	TRBJ2-7	TGTGCCAGCAGTCAAAAGCGGGGTCGACCCTACGAGCAGTACTTC	CASSQKRGRPYEQYF
TRBD2	TRBV14	-	TRBJ2-7	TGTGCCAGCAGCTCGGGACTAGCGGGTGACTACGAGCAGTACTTC	CASSSGLAGDYEQYF
-	TRBV18	-	TRBJ1-1	TGTGCCAGCTCACCACCCATTGGGGGAGGGACTGAAGCTTTCTTT	CASSPPIGGGTEAFF
-	TRBV7-9	-	TRBJ1-4	TGTGCCAGCAGCCGATTCATTGGGCAGGGGAATGAAAAACTGTTTTTT	CASSRFIGQGNEKLFF
TRBD2	TRBV7-2	once	TRBJ2-7	TGTGCCAGCAGCCCCCGTCTGACTAGCGGGACCTACGAGCAGTACTTC	CASSPRLTSGTYEQYF
TRBD1	TRBV7-2	-	TRBJ1-2	TGTGCCAGCAGCTCACGACAGGGGGGTGGCTACACCTTC	CASSSRQGGGYTF
TRBD1	TRBV29-1	-	TRBJ2-7	TGCAGCGTTGCAACCGGGACAGGGGTCCACGAGCAGTACTTC	CSVATGTGVHEQYF
-	TRBV10-2	-	TRBJ1-3	TGCGCCAGCAAAGAGGACAGTTACTCTGGAAACACCATATATTTT	CASKEDSYSGNTIYF
-	TRBV11-2	-	TRBJ1-3	TGTGCCAGCAGCTTGCAGGGGTACTCTGGAAACACCATATATTTT	CASSLQGYSGNTIYF
-	TRBV29-1	few	TRBJ2-1	TGCAGCGTTGATTCCCCGGGAGAGTTAGGCAATGAGCAGTTCTTC	CSVDSPGELGNEQFF
-	TRBV6-4	few	TRBJ2-1	TGTGCCAGCAGTGACTTGTCGAGTAGCGCCAATGAGCAGTTCTTC	CASSDLSSSANEQFF
TRBD1	TRBV27	-	TRBJ1-1	TGTGCCAGCAGTTTGGACAGGCATGACACTGAAGCTTTCTTT	CASSLDRHDTEAFF
-	TRBV10-3	-	TRBJ2-5	TGTGCCATCAGTGAGCGGGGGTCCCAAGAGACCCAGTACTTC	CAISERGSQETQYF
TRBD2	TRBV4-2	-	TRBJ2-3	TGTGCCAGCAGCCAAGAGCTAGCGGGGACAGATACGCAGTATTTT	CASSQELAGTDTQYF
-	TRBV6-5	few	TRBJ1-1	TGTGCCAGCACCAAACGGCAGGGGTCTAACACTGAAGCTTTCTTT	CASTKRQGSNTEAFF
-	TRBV4-1	-	TRBJ2-3	TGCGCCAGCAGCCAAGAAAATCTAGCCCCCACAGATACGCAGTATTTT	CASSQENLAPTDTQYF
-	TRBV7-9	-	TRBJ1-1	TGTGCCAGCAGCTCCGGAGGGAACACTGAAGCTTTCTTT	CASSSGGNTEAFF
-	TRBV10-3	-	TRBJ2-2	TGTGCCACCTTTGGAGTGGAAAAAAACACCGGGGAGCTGTTTTTT	CATFGVEKNTGELFF
-	TRBV30	-	TRBJ1-2	TGTGCCTGGAGTGTACGGGTGGCGGATGGCTACACCTTC	CAWSVRVADGYTF